These T cell receptor beta chains were read from a single sample in a study of T cell repertoires in cytomegalovirus infection. MiXCR was run by TCRdb on the reads, yielding one entry per CDR3 protein. The sample shows about 450,000 distinct CDR3 sequences, about a third of them seen only once. Sequencing used PBMCs. These receptors all come from a human donor in good health (CMV status not recorded). Some clones in this sample may be carry-over from other donors' samples. CDR3s include the opening cysteine and the closing phenylalanine or tryptophan.

v_call: TRBV19; cdr3_aa: CASSILGSRNQPQHF
v_call: TRBV5-4; cdr3_aa: CASSRLAGFSDTQYF
v_call: TRBV14; cdr3_aa: CASSPTSMWELFF
v_call: TRBV6-2/TRBV6-3; cdr3_aa: CASSPSALLNTEAFF
v_call: TRBV7-2; cdr3_aa: CASSSRQGATNEKLFF
v_call: TRBV20-1; cdr3_aa: CSVTDPGRWGETQYF
v_call: TRBV5-1; cdr3_aa: CASRHDSSSGNTIYF
v_call: TRBV27; cdr3_aa: CASSLTVFGAGTDTQYF
v_call: TRBV6-8; cdr3_aa: CASSSIVSGQGNQPQHF
v_call: TRBV19; cdr3_aa: CASTSIRGPRGNEQFF
v_call: TRBV27; cdr3_aa: CASSLSAGGPETQYF
v_call: TRBV11-2; cdr3_aa: CASRRLGPGGSDNYGYTF
v_call: TRBV2; cdr3_aa: CASKGQGSYEQYF
v_call: TRBV18; cdr3_aa: CASSLGQGNPGNTIYF
v_call: TRBV6-2/TRBV6-3; cdr3_aa: CASSFPGISGTEAFF
v_call: TRBV7-2; cdr3_aa: CASSLVGTTPSYEQYF
v_call: TRBV12-3/TRBV12-4; cdr3_aa: CASSSAGASYEQYF
v_call: TRBV6-2/TRBV6-3; cdr3_aa: CASSYSGQGGEAFF
v_call: TRBV29-1; cdr3_aa: CSVEAGTGTHEQYF
v_call: TRBV11-2; cdr3_aa: CASSLAAGGVTGELFF
v_call: TRBV6-5; cdr3_aa: CASSLTLGGANVLTF
v_call: TRBV4-1; cdr3_aa: CASSHLGQGTAEAFF
v_call: TRBV6-5; cdr3_aa: CASSQQGVTDTQYF
v_call: TRBV11-2; cdr3_aa: CASSRAQGIGETQYF
v_call: TRBV7-2; cdr3_aa: CASSSAGQGAYEQYF
v_call: TRBV6-5; cdr3_aa: CASSYARDRANTGELCF
v_call: TRBV14; cdr3_aa: CASSQLHLTDTQYF
v_call: TRBV18; cdr3_aa: CASSVSRGQVELFF
v_call: TRBV7-9; cdr3_aa: CASTPGRGDGYTF
v_call: TRBV7-8; cdr3_aa: CASRLRANEQFF
v_call: TRBV6-2/TRBV6-3; cdr3_aa: CASKGTGLAGETQYF
v_call: TRBV20-1; cdr3_aa: CSARGRLRTSSLDEQYF
v_call: TRBV24-1; cdr3_aa: CATSADLNEQFF
v_call: TRBV3-1; cdr3_aa: CASSQLRTAAYSPLHF
v_call: TRBV7-8; cdr3_aa: CATRRANTGELFF
v_call: TRBV12-3/TRBV12-4; cdr3_aa: CASSPHRGASHTEAFF
v_call: TRBV4-1; cdr3_aa: CASSQVGVTGNTIYF
v_call: TRBV18; cdr3_aa: CASSPFGTVEAFF
v_call: TRBV12-3/TRBV12-4; cdr3_aa: CASSLGPGAGQPQHF
v_call: TRBV7-6; cdr3_aa: CASSPRTAIQGTQYF
v_call: TRBV2; cdr3_aa: CASRDRQNSPLHF
v_call: TRBV7-2; cdr3_aa: CASSAGPQQYF
v_call: TRBV2; cdr3_aa: CASRGANSPLHF
v_call: TRBV15; cdr3_aa: CATSLVGGLNEKLFF
v_call: TRBV20-1; cdr3_aa: CSSANGTGLIYTQYF
v_call: TRBV7-6; cdr3_aa: CASSLAGTSPQHF
v_call: TRBV27; cdr3_aa: CASSAPRGTTGFYEQYF
v_call: TRBV6-5; cdr3_aa: CASSYSMGQGARGYTF
v_call: TRBV6-8; cdr3_aa: CASTRTGNTGELFF
v_call: TRBV25-1; cdr3_aa: CASIGLIPETQYF
v_call: TRBV29-1; cdr3_aa: CSVEGLTLEAFF
v_call: TRBV19; cdr3_aa: CASSRSGGLGYGYTF
v_call: TRBV4-1; cdr3_aa: CASSQAHGPPDTQYF
v_call: TRBV4-1; cdr3_aa: CASSQDRSYSPLHF
v_call: TRBV9; cdr3_aa: CASSVGAGGYQETQYF